This T cell receptor (beta chain) was sequenced in a study of T cell changes during pregnancy in multiple sclerosis. Between the trimmed V and J ends, which lost 5 bases and 0 bases, there was a span of 11 bases. Germline V gene sequence: CDR1 MNHEY, CDR2 SMNVEV (reference sequence). CDR3 size: 15 residues. The data were produced by immunoSEQ multiplex PCR, yet TCRdb's version contains in-frame clones alone and is incomplete. The sample includes 26,000 or so clones, around 86% of them seen just once. This TCR came from a female donor in good health, enrolled as a control in a pregnancy study. V gene TRBV27 combines with J gene TRBJ1-5; D may be TRBD1 (5 bases). Sequenced here: CD4+ T cells from peripheral blood mononuclear cells, sampled in the first trimester of pregnancy. The CDR3 reads CASSPQGNSNQPQHF. The CDR3 DNA reads as TGTGCCAGCAGTCCGCAGGGAAATAGCAATCAGCCCCAGCATTTT.